The clone carrying this TCR beta chain was seen a single time. This specimen comes from a study of blood T cell repertoires in COVID-19. On the study more broadly: Spain, Italy and the United States supplied samples that represented acute and convalescent COVID-19. PBMCs, B-cell-depleted T cells, or T cells provided the cDNA or gDNA that made up the material.

Per germline, CDR1 SGHRS and CDR2 YFSETQ. This CDR3 contains 15 residues. Losses at the gene ends were 0 bases for V and 7 bases for J; bases not matched to a gene: 8. Some clones are missing from TCRdb's copy, which holds only in-frame ones; the method was immunoSEQ multiplex PCR. This table has approximately 670,000 clones, around 90% appearing once. The rearrangement links TRBV5-1 to TRBJ2-7, with 9 bases identical to TRBD2. This receptor was obtained from a woman aged 18-29 years with acute or convalescent COVID-19. Sequenced input: peripheral blood. CDR3 in DNA: TGCGCCAGCAGCTTGGTTCGCCTAGCGGGGACAGAGCAGTACTTC. This encodes CASSLVRLAGTEQYF.